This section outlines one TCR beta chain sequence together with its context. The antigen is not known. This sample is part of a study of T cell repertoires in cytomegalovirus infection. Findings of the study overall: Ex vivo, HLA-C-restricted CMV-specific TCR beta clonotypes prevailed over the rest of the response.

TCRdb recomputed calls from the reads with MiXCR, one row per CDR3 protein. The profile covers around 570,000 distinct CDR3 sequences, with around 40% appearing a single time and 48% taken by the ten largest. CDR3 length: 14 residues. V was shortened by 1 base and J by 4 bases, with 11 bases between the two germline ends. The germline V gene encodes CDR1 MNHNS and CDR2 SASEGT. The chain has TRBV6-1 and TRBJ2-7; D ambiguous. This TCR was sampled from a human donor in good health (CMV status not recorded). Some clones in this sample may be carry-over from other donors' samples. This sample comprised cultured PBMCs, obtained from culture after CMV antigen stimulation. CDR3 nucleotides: TGTGCCAGCAGTGAAGACAGCACGTTGTACGAGCAGTACTTC. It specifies CASSEDSTLYEQYF.